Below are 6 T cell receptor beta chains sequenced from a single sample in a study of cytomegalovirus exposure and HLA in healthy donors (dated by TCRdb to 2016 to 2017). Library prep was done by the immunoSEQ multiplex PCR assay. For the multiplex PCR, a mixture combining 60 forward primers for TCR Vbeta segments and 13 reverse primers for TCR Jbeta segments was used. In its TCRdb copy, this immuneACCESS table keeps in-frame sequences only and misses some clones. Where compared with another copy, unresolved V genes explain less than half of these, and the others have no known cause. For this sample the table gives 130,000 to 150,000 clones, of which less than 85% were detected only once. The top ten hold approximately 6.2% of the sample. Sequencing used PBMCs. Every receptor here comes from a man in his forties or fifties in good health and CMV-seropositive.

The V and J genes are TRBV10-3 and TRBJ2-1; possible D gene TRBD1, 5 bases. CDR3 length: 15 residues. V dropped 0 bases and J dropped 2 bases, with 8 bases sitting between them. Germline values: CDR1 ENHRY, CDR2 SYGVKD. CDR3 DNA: TGTGCCATCAGTGAGTCGGGGCAGACCTACAATGAGCAGTTCTTC. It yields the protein CAISESGQTYNEQFF.

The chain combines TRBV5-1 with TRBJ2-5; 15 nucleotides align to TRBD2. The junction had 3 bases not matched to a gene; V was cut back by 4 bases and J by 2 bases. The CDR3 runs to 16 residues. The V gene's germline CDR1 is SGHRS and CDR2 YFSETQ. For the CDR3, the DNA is TGCGCCAGCAGCGCGGGACTAGCGGGGGGACAAGAGACCCAGTACTTC. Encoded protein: CASSAGLAGGQETQYF.

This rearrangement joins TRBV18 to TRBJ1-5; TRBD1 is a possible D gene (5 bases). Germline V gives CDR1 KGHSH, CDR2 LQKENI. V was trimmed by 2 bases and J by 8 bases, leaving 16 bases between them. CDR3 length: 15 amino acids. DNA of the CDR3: TGTGCCAGCTCACCAATTAACGGGGGTGAGGAGCCCCAGCATTTT. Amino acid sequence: CASSPINGGEEPQHF.

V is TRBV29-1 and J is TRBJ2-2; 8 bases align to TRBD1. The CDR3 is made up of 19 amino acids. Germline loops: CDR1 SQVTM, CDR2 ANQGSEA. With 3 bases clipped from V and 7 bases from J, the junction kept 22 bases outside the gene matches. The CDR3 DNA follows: TGCAGCGTTGAGGACAGGGTCGTCGGTCCGCGGAGGTCTGTCGGGGAGCTGTTTTTT. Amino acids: CSVEDRVVGPRRSVGELFF.

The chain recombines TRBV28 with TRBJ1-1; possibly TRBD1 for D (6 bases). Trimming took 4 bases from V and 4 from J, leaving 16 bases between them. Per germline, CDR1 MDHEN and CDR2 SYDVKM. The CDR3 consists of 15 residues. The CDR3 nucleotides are TGTGCCAGCAGTTCACCTACAGGGTGGAGCACTGAAGCTTTCTTT. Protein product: CASSSPTGWSTEAFF.

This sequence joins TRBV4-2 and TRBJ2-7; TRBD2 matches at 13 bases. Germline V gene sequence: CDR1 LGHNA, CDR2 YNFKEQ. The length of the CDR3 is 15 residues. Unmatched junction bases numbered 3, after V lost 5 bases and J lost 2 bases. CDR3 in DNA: TGTGCCAGCAGCGGGACTAGCGGGAACCCCTACGAGCAGTACTTC. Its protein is CASSGTSGNPYEQYF.